The following is a T cell receptor beta chain sequence with its context. The antigen is not known. With V trimmed by 0 bases and J by 5 bases, 8 bases remained unmatched. The CDR3 has 16 residues. CDR1 is SGHRS, CDR2 YFSETQ, per germline. The sample belongs to a study of CD8 T cells in ankylosing spondylitis. Study findings and constraints: Eight highly homologous variants made up a TCR beta motif, and this motif appeared characteristic of ankylosing spondylitis blood. Existing reports had already noted some motif variants in reactive arthritis synovial fluid and blood. Disease-linked clones were found to be CD8+ and relatively rare in peripheral blood. Significant enrichment of disease-linked clones was reportedly seen in matched ankylosing spondylitis synovial fluid.

Making the TCR beta libraries involved quantitative 5'-RACE with molecular barcodes. TCRdb re-called the 5' RACE reads with MiXCR, one entry per CDR3 protein. The sample lists 500,000 to 650,000 distinct CDR3 sequences; roughly 5.3% were seen once. The origin of this receptor is a male donor with ankylosing spondylitis. J is TRBJ2-5 and V is TRBV5-1, with 9 bases lining up with TRBD1. Sequenced input: blood, either unsorted or a sorted T cell fraction (not recorded which). CDR3 bases: TGCGCCAGCAGCTTGGAGACTACAGGGGGCGGGGAGACCCAGTACTTC. Translated, it gives CASSLETTGGGETQYF.